The 24 T cell receptor beta chains given below trace back to one sample, sequenced in a study of OX40 agonist ivuxolimab in advanced cancers. TCRdb keeps only in-frame clones here, not all; method: immunoSEQ multiplex PCR. The repertoire holds 70,000 to 75,000 clones, with 85% as singletons. The material sequenced was CD4+ or CD8+ T cells sorted from blood, taken in a trial of the OX40 agonist ivuxolimab. These receptors all come from an adult with an advanced solid tumor such as melanoma, head and neck, liver or kidney cancer.

The DNA of the CDR3 is TGCAGCGTTCGGCCTTCCACAGATACGCAGTATTTT. Protein product: CSVRPSTDTQYF. The J gene is TRBJ2-3, the V gene TRBV29-1; D not resolved. This CDR3 contains 12 residues. Germline CDR1 and CDR2: SQVTM and ANQGSEA. V lost 5 bases and J lost 2, with 8 bases in between.

This clone has only one observation. The chain combines TRBV19 with TRBJ2-3, with a possible D match to TRBD2 (6 bases). The germline V and J ends were trimmed by 5 bases and 3 bases, with 6 bases remaining between them. This CDR3 has 12 residues. Per the germline V gene, CDR1 is LNHDA and CDR2 is SQIVND (reference sequence). CDR3 amino acids: CASSRGTDTQYF. The CDR3 nucleotides read TGTGCCAGTAGTCGGGGGACAGATACGCAGTATTTT.

This chain joins TRBV7-8 and TRBJ2-6; no definite D call. V was shortened by 1 base and J by 0 bases, with 10 bases between the two germline ends. The CDR3 is made up of 17 amino acids. CDR1 SGHVS and CDR2 FQNEAQ come from the germline V gene. Written as DNA, the CDR3 is TGTGCCAGCAGCTTAGAGCATTGGGGCTCTGGGGCCAACGTCCTGACTTTC. Residues: CASSLEHWGSGANVLTF. The whole variable domain, remainder taken from reference TRBV7-8 and TRBJ2-6, is GAGVSQSPRYKVAKRGQDVALRCDPISGHVSLFWYQQALGQGPEFLTYFQNEAQLDKSGLPSDRFFAERPEGSVSTLKIQRTQQEDSAVYLCASSLEHWGSGANVLTFGAGSRLTVL.

With regard to this clone: This sample includes further DNA sequences coding for the same CDR3. The chain couples TRBV6-6 to TRBJ2-7; 7 nucleotides align to TRBD2. The ends lost 10 bases at V and 3 bases at J; junction bases unmatched: 15. This CDR3 region has 15 residues. CDR1 and CDR2 from the germline V gene are MNHNY and SVGAGI (reference sequence). CDR3 sequence reads: CATRWGGDHYYEQYF. CDR3 nucleotide sequence: TGTGCCACCCGTTGGGGGGGGGACCACTACTACGAGCAGTACTTC.

The chain recombines TRBV5-4 with TRBJ2-5; no definite D call. From germline, CDR1 is SGHNT and CDR2 YYREEE (reference sequence). The length of the CDR3 is 13 residues. V was trimmed by 0 bases and J by 4 bases, leaving 7 bases between them. The CDR3 bases are TGTGCCAGCAGCTTGGAGGCGTCAGAGACCCAGTACTTC. Its protein is CASSLEASETQYF.

The V and J genes are TRBV12-5 and TRBJ2-3, with D unresolved. The V end was cut by 0 bases, the J end by 6 bases, with 13 bases between. Per germline, CDR1 LGHNT and CDR2 FRNRAP. The CDR3 sequence is 15 residues long. The CDR3 bases are TGTGCTAGTGGTTTGGTCGTGGGTGGAGCGGATACGCAGTATTTT. Protein sequence: CASGLVVGGADTQYF.

This chain joins TRBV7-2 and TRBJ2-7; D tentatively reads TRBD1 or TRBD2 (5 bases each). Trimming removed 0 bases from V and 0 bases from J, with 9 bases in between. CDR3 length equals 15 residues. The V gene's germline CDR1 is SGHTA and CDR2 FQGNSA. CDR3 loop: CASSLAPGTSYEQYF. CDR3 nucleotides: TGTGCCAGCAGCTTAGCGCCAGGGACCTCCTACGAGCAGTACTTC. The whole variable domain, remainder taken from reference TRBV7-2 and TRBJ2-7, is GAGVSQSPSNKVTEKGKDVELRCDPISGHTALYWYRQSLGQGLEFLIYFQGNSAPDKSGLPSDRFSAERTGGSVSTLTIQRTQQEDSAVYLCASSLAPGTSYEQYFGPGTRLTVT.

V is TRBV5-4 and J is TRBJ2-3, with 9 bases identical to TRBD1. The CDR3 is made up of 14 amino acids. Germline CDR1 and CDR2: SGHNT and YYREEE (reference sequence). V lost 3 bases, J lost 1 base, and 0 bases stayed unmatched. The CDR3 DNA follows: TGTGCCAGCAGCTGGGACAGGGGCACAGATACGCAGTATTTT. Translating gives CASSWDRGTDTQYF.

The gene calls are TRBV5-4 and TRBJ1-1; a weak D match, TRBD1 (5 bases). Germline V gene sequence: CDR1 SGHNT, CDR2 YYREEE (reference sequence). The CDR3 has 16 residues. Trimming stripped 3 bases from V and 6 bases from J, with 21 bases between. In DNA form, the CDR3 reads TGTGCCAGCAGCTCCGGGACCGCGGGTGCGATCGCTGAAGCTTTCTTT. It codes for CASSSGTAGAIAEAFF.

The V and J genes are TRBV5-4 and TRBJ1-4; D gene uncertain. There are 15 residues in the CDR3. The ends were cut back, 0 bases at V and 7 bases at J, with 13 bases in the middle. Germline-derived CDR1 and CDR2 are SGHNT and YYREEE (reference sequence). The CDR3 sequence: CASSLGNSVGEKLFF. The CDR3 coding sequence is TGTGCCAGCAGCTTGGGTAACTCGGTCGGTGAAAAACTGTTTTTT.

This clone has a handful of counts. The chain has TRBV7-8 and TRBJ1-5; D unclear. This CDR3 contains 16 residues. Trimming stripped 5 bases from V and 0 bases from J, with 14 bases between. The germline gives CDR1 SGHVS, CDR2 FQNEAQ. DNA of the CDR3: TGTGCCAGCAGCAAGACCCGGACGGATAGCAATCAGCCCCAGCATTTT. As protein: CASSKTRTDSNQPQHF.

The V call is TRBV19, the J call TRBJ1-1; 10 bases are shared with TRBD1. Germline V gene lookup returns CDR1 LNHDA and CDR2 SQIVND (reference sequence). The CDR3 sequence is 16 residues long. V shed 4 bases and J 4 bases; nucleotides not matched to a gene: 9. The CDR3 sequence: CASSNRDRGGGTEAFF. The CDR3 region has the DNA TGTGCCAGTAGTAACCGGGACAGGGGTGGTGGCACTGAAGCTTTCTTT.

The V and J genes are TRBV5-1 and TRBJ2-5; D is ambiguous. V lost 6 bases to trimming and J lost 5 bases, with 14 bases between them. This CDR3 contains 13 residues. Looked up from germline, CDR1 is SGHRS and CDR2 is YFSETQ. DNA for the CDR3: TGCGCCAGCACAACGGTGGGCTGGGAGACCCAGTACTTC. Translation gives CASTTVGWETQYF.

The chain recombines TRBV19 with TRBJ2-1; 8 nucleotides match TRBD2. This CDR3 has 15 amino acids. Germline-derived CDR1 and CDR2 are LNHDA and SQIVND (reference sequence). Trimming cost V 6 bases and J 9 bases; bases outside gene matches: 13. The CDR3 loop reads CASSPGAGGGGEQFF. DNA of the CDR3: TGTGCCAGTAGCCCCGGGGCGGGAGGCGGTGGTGAGCAGTTCTTC.

V gene TRBV11-2 combines with J gene TRBJ1-6; D remains unclear. The V gene's germline CDR1 is SGHAT and CDR2 FQNNGV. This CDR3 spans 15 amino acids. The V and J ends lost 5 bases and 5 bases respectively, with 13 bases between them. The CDR3 DNA sequence: TGTGCCAGCAGCGTACTTAACGTTAATAATTCACCCCTCCACTTT. It is translated as CASSVLNVNNSPLHF.

This clone was seen only once. The chain couples TRBV5-1 to TRBJ2-3; D ambiguous. CDR1 and CDR2 from the germline V gene are SGHRS and YFSETQ. The germline V and J ends were trimmed by 6 bases and 1 base, with 12 bases remaining between them. The CDR3 is made up of 14 amino acids. The CDR3 loop is CASIEYQGTDTQYF. DNA of the CDR3: TGCGCCAGCATCGAGTACCAGGGCACAGATACGCAGTATTTT.

In DNA, the CDR3 is TGCAGCACGCACAGGGGGCTTGTTACAGATACGCAGTATTTT. It translates to CSTHRGLVTDTQYF. The chain is built from TRBV29-1 and TRBJ2-3, with TRBD1 matching over 9 bases. The CDR3 consists of 14 residues. Germline CDR1 and CDR2: SQVTM and ANQGSEA. Trimming removed 8 bases from V and 3 bases from J; junction bases left unmatched: 9.

The chain recombines TRBV27 with TRBJ1-5, with D perhaps TRBD1 (5 bases). CDR1 and CDR2 (germline): MNHEY, SMNVEV (reference sequence). V was clipped by 2 bases and J by 0 bases, with 8 bases between them. CDR3 size: 15 residues. The CDR3 spells CASSLGGSSNQPQHF. The CDR3 DNA sequence: TGTGCCAGCAGTTTAGGGGGGAGTAGCAATCAGCCCCAGCATTTT.

The rearrangement links TRBV5-1 to TRBJ2-7, with 8 bases fitting TRBD2. The germline gives CDR1 SGHRS, CDR2 YFSETQ. CDR3 size: 15 residues. The V segment lost 4 bases and the J segment 6 bases; nucleotides outside the gene matches: 12. This CDR3 is CASSPGPGLEGEQYF. Here the CDR3 DNA reads TGCGCCAGCAGCCCGGGCCCGGGACTAGAAGGCGAGCAGTACTTC. Supplemented by reference TRBV5-1 and TRBJ2-7, the full variable domain reads KAGVTQTPRYLIKTRGQQVTLSCSPISGHRSVSWYQQTPGQGLQFLFEYFSETQRNKGNFPGRFSGRQFSNSRSEMNVSTLELGDSALYLCASSPGPGLEGEQYFGPGTRLTVT.

The gene calls are TRBV7-2 and TRBJ2-1; TRBD2 aligns across 13 bases. The CDR3 runs to 18 residues. V shed 5 bases and J 7 bases; nucleotides not matched to a gene: 14. Germline V gene lookup returns CDR1 SGHTA and CDR2 FQGNSA. The CDR3 bases are TGTGCCAGCAGCCCCACCTGGACTAGCGGGAGCCGGGGGAATGAGCAGTTCTTC. Its translation: CASSPTWTSGSRGNEQFF.

This clone has just one count. The chain uses TRBV9 and TRBJ2-7, with 10 bases identical to TRBD1. Germline V gene data show CDR1 as SGDLS and CDR2 as YYNGEE. The CDR3 is 15 residues long. The V segment lost 0 bases and the J segment 5 bases; nucleotides outside the gene matches: 5. CDR3 nucleotides: TGTGCCAGCAGCGTAGCAGGGACAGGGGTGAACGAGCAGTACTTC. Protein product: CASSVAGTGVNEQYF.

The V gene is TRBV11-3, the J gene TRBJ1-2, with D possibly matching TRBD1 (5 bases). The V gene's germline CDR1 is SGHNT and CDR2 YENEEA. V lost 5 bases and J 8 bases, leaving 12 bases between the germline ends. This CDR3 contains 12 residues. Written as DNA, the CDR3 is TGTGCCAGCAGCGTTACAGGTGGGGGCTACACCTTC. Its translation is CASSVTGGGYTF.

V gene TRBV7-2 combines with J gene TRBJ2-1; the D is unclear. Between the trimmed V and J ends, which lost 1 base and 4 bases, there was a span of 5 bases. This CDR3 contains 13 residues. The germline CDR1 and CDR2 sequences are SGHTA and FQGNSA. The CDR3 loop is CASSLGRYNEQFF. The CDR3 DNA reads as TGTGCCAGCAGCTTAGGCAGGTACAATGAGCAGTTCTTC.

The gene calls are TRBV11-3 and TRBJ2-6; D uncertain. Germline CDR1 and CDR2: SGHNT and YENEEA. The CDR3 length is 17 residues. V gave up 0 bases and J gave up 0 bases, with 9 bases separating them. The CDR3 protein is CASSLDFGISGANVLTF. The DNA of the CDR3 is TGTGCCAGCAGCTTAGATTTTGGGATCTCTGGGGCCAACGTCCTGACTTTC.